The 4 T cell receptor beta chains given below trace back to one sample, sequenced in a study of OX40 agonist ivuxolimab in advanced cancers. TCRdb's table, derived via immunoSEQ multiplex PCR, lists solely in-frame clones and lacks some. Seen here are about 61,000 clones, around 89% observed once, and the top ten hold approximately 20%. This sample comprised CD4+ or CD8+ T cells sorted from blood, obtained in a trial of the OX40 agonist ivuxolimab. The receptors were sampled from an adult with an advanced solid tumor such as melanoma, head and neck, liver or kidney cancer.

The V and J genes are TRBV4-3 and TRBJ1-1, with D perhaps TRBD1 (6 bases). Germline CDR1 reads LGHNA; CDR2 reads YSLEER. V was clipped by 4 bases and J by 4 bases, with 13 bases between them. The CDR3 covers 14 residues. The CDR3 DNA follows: TGCGCCAGCAGCCCCGAAGGGGGGTTCACTGAAGCTTTCTTT. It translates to CASSPEGGFTEAFF.

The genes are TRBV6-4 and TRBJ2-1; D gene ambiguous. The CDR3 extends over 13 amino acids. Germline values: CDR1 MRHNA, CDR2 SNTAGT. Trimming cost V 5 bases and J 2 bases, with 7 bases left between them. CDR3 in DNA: TGTGCCAGCAGTCAGTTCGCCTACAATGAGCAGTTCTTC. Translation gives CASSQFAYNEQFF.

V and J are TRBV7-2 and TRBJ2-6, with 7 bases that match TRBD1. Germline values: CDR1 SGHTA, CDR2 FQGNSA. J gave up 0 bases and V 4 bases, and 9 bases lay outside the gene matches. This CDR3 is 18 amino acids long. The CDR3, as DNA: TGTGCCAGCAGCTACTATACGGGACAGATCTCTGGGGCCAACGTCCTGACTTTC. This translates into CASSYYTGQISGANVLTF.

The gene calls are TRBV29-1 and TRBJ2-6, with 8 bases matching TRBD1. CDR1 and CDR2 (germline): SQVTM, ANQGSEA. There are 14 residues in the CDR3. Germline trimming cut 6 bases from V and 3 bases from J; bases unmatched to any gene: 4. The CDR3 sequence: CSVETGVGANVLTF. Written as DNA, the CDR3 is TGCAGCGTGGAGACAGGGGTTGGGGCCAACGTCCTGACTTTC.